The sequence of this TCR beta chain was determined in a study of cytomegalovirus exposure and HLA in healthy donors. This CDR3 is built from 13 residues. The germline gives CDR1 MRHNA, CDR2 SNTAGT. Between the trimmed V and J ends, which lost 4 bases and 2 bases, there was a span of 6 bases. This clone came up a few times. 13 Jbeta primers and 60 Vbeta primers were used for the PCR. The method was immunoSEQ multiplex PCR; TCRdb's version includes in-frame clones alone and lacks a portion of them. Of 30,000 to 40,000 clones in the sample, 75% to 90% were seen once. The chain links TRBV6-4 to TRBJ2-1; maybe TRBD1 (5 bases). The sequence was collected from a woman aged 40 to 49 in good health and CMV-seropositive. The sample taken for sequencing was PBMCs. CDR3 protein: CASSAGPYNEQFF. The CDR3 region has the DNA TGTGCCAGCAGTGCAGGGCCCTACAATGAGCAGTTCTTC.